This TCR beta chain was documented in a study of blood T cell repertoires in COVID-19. As for the study in general: The origin of the acute and convalescent COVID-19 samples was the United States, Italy and Spain. From T cells, B-cell-depleted T cells, or PBMCs came the material, which was cDNA or gDNA.

In the authors' workflow: Amplifying reference gene primers gave estimates of nucleated cell counts. The protocol was immunoSEQ multiplex PCR, while the TCRdb copy is restricted to in-frame clones and leaves out a portion. V and J calls and clone size are those listed in that table; D and trimming were worked out from the DNA. The sample has around 230,000 clones, 83% seen once. The sequenced material came from peripheral blood. This clonotype was sampled from a woman in her thirties or forties with active or convalescent COVID-19.

This CDR3 reads CASSGQDNEKLFF. The DNA for the CDR3 is TGTGCCAGCAGTGGGCAGGATAATGAAAAACTGTTTTTT. The chain carries TRBV6-6 and TRBJ1-4, with no clear D. Germline V gene data show CDR1 as MNHNY and CDR2 as SVGAGI (reference sequence). This CDR3 region has 13 residues. Between the trimmed V and J ends, which lost 5 bases and 4 bases, there was a span of 8 bases.